The T cell receptor beta chain described here comes from a study of blood T cell repertoires in COVID-19 (dated by TCRdb to about 2020). Some background on the complete study: Collaborator samples came from the United States, Italy and Spain and covered acute and convalescent phases of COVID-19. The prospective study material was composed of cDNA or gDNA derived from T cells, B-cell-depleted T cells, or PBMCs. The dataset comprised deeply sampled blood TCRbeta repertoires from subjects exposed to, actively infected with, or recovered from COVID-19. The repertoires were made available in a free public database intended to serve as a resource for research on the immune response to SARS-CoV-2. The samples were drawn from the first 160 participants of the ongoing ImmuneRACE study and from more than 1,000 subjects provided by 6 global collaborators. Sample metadata almost always included a de-identified subject ID, COVID-19 status, age in years and sex. Where HLA class I and class II types were available, the types were taken from metadata supplied by the sample provider, not from assay-based typing. Broad study findings and their caveats: How much clinical and demographic metadata was included differed by source and by participant, and the metadata was provided uncurated.

As for this clone: Its antigen is not yet known. No much larger clonotype is one base removed from it; base qualities were not supplied.

TCRbeta CDR3 regions were amplified from genomic DNA by means of the immunoSEQ Assay, a bias-controlled multiplex PCR. Per the original workflow: The number of nucleated cells in each sample was estimated from the amplification of reference gene primers within the assay. To quantify the absolute abundance of each unique TCRbeta CDR3 rearrangement, sequence reads were collapsed and filtered. For each sample, productive Simpson clonality was calculated by taking the square root of Simpson's diversity index across productive rearrangements. TCRdb stores this immuneACCESS table with in-frame sequences only. Part of the clones is absent; in the studies checked, under half of the shortfall reflects unresolved V genes, and no reason is known for the rest. V, J and clone size are those of that table, while D and trimming were read from the DNA. The sample table contains under 130,000 clones; only one count was recorded for around 80% of them. The ten largest make up just over 15% of the sample.

Trimming accounts for 0 bases at V and 4 bases at J, while the number of junction bases matched to no gene is 6. According to the germline V gene (reference sequence), CDR1 reads LGHDT and CDR2 reads YNNKEL. From its cysteine to its valine, the CDR3 spans 16 amino acids. Here the CDR3 DNA is all that survives: 48 bases in frame from base 1. Whole blood was collected in K2EDTA tubes by collaborating institutions according to the institutions' own protocols. For TCRbeta analysis, collaborators shipped samples as frozen whole blood, isolated PBMCs, or DNA extracted from either of those sample types. The V and J segments used are TRBV3-1 (or the pseudogene TRBV3-2) and TRBJ2-7; 10 bases in the middle match TRBD2. This receptor was taken from a woman aged 80 or older with acute or convalescent COVID-19. The specimen was peripheral blood. CDR3 sequence: CASSQDRGLAPYEQYV. The nucleotide sequence reads as follows: TGTGCCAGCAGCCAAGATCGGGGACTAGCGCCTTACGAGCAGTACGTC.